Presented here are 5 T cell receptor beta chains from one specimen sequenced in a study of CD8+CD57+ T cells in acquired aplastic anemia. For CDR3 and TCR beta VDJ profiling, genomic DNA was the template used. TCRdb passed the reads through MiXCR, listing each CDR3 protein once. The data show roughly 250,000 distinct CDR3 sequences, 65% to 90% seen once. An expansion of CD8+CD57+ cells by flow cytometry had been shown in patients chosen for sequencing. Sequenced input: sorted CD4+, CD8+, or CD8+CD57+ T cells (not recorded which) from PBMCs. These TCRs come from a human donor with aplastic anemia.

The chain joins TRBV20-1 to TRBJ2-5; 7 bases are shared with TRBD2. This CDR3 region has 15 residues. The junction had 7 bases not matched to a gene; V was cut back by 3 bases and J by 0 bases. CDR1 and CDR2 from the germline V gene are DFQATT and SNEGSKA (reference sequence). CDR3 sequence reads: CSARGPGLHQETQYF. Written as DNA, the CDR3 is TGCAGTGCTAGGGGGCCGGGACTACACCAAGAGACCCAGTACTTC.

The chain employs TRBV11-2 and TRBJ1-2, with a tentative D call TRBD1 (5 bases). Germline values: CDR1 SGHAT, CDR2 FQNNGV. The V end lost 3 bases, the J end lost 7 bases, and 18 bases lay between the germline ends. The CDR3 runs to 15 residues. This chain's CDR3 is CASSFHPDGTGGYTF. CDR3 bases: TGTGCCAGCAGCTTTCATCCAGACGGGACGGGTGGCTACACCTTC.

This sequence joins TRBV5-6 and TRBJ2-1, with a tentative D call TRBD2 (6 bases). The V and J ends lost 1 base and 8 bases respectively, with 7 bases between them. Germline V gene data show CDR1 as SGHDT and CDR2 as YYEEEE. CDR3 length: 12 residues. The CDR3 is CASSLWRDEQFF. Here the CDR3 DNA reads TGTGCCAGCAGCTTGTGGAGGGATGAGCAGTTCTTC.

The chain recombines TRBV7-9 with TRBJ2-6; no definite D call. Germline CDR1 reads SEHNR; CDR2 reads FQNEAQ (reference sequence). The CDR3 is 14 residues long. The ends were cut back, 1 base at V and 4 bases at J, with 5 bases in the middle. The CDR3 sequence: CASSLGSGANVLTF. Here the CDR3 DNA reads TGTGCCAGCAGCTTAGGATCGGGGGCCAACGTCCTGACTTTC.

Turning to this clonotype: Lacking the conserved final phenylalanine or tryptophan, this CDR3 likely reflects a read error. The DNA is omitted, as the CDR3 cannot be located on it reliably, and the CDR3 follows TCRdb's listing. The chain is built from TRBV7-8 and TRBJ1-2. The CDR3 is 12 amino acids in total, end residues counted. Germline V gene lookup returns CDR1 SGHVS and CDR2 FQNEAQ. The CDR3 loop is CASSLAGSPDTL.